What follows is one TCR beta chain and its context. Its antigen remains unknown. This sample was included in a study of cytomegalovirus exposure and HLA in healthy donors. The primer mix had 60 Vbeta and 13 Jbeta primers. Data came from immunoSEQ multiplex PCR; TCRdb stores just in-frame clones and leaves some out. The sample lists 200,000 to 250,000 clones; 82% were seen once. Findings of the study overall: As confirmed in vitro, a few CMV-associated chains were specific for CMV antigens. Earlier analysis found most TCR beta V segments productive about 90% or about 30% of the time. TCR beta chains associated with HLA were, in a later analysis, more clonally expanded than equally common others.

Germline values: CDR1 SNHLY, CDR2 FYNNEI. Trimming stripped 6 bases from V and 5 bases from J, with 10 bases between. The CDR3 spans 12 residues. Sequenced sample: PBMCs. This chain joins TRBV2 and TRBJ2-5; D is unresolved. This sequence was found in a woman between 40 and 50 years old in good health and CMV-seronegative. CDR3: CASRIGRETQYF. CDR3 DNA sequence: TGTGCCAGCAGAATTGGTCGGGAGACCCAGTACTTC.